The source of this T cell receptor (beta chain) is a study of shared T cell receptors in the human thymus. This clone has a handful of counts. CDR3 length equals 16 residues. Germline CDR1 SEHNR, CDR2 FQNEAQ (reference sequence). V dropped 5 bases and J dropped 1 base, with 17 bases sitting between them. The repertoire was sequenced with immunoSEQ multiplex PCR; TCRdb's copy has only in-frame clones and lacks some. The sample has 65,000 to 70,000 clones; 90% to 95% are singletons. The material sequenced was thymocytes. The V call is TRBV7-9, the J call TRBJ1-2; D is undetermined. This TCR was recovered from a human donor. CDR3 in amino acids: CASSTYWTEDNYGYTF. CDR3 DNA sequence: TGTGCCAGCAGCACCTATTGGACCGAAGATAACTATGGCTACACCTTC.